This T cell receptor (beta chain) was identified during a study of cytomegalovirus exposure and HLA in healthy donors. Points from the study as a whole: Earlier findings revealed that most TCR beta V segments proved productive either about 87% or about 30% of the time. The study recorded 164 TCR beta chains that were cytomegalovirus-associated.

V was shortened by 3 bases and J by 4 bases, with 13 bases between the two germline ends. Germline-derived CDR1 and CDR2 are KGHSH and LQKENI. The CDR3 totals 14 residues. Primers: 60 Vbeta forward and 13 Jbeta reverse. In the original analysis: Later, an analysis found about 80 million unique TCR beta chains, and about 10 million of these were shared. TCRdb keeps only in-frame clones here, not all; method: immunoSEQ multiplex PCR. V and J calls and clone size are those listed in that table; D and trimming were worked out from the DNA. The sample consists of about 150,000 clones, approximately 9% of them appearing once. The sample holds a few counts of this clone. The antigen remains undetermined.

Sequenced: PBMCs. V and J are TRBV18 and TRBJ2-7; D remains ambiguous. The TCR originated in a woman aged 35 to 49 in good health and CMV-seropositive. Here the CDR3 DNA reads TGTGCCAGCTCACCCGGCGGCCCTCGGTACGAGCAGTACTTC. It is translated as CASSPGGPRYEQYF.